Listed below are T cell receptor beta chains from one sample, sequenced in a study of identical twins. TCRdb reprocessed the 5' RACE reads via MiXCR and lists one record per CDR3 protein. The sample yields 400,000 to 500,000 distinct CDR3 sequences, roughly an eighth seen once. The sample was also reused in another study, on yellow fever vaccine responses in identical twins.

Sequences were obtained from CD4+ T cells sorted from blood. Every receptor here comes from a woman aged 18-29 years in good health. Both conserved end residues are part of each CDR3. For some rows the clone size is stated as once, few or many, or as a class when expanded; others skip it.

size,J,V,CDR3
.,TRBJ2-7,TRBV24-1,CATSDSQLTGAGEQYF
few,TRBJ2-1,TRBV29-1,CSVLWGFSNEQFF
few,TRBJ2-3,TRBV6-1,CASRQTVRDTQYF
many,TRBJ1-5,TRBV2,CASRGTNQPQHF
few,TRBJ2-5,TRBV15,CATSRDPNSGETQYF
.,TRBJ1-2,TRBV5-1,CASSLEGSGYYGYTF
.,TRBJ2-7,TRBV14,CASSQSLAGGHEQYF
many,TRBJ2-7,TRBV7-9,CASSHGTGVLSYEQYF
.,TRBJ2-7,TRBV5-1,CASSKGTISYEQYF
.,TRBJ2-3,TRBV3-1,CASSRTSGGFTDTQYF
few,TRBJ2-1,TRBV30,CAWGETSYNEQFF
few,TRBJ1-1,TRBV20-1,CSAFRTGGVNTEAFF
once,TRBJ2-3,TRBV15,CATSREGTTDTQYF
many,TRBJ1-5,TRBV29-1,CSAKTGMDQPQHF
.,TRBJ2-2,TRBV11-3,CASSYRLAGYTGELFF
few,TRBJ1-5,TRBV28,CASRGSNQPQHF
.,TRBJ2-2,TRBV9,CASSVPGISGTNTGELFF
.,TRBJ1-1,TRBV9,CASGAGAVNTEAFF
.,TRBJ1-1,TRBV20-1,CSVLKGNTEAFF
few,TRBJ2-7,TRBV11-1,CASSLGPGQGSYEQYF
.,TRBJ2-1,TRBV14,CASSQAIEQFF
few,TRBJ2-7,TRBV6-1,CASRNTGAYEQYF
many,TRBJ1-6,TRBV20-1,CSGQEGLDSPLHF
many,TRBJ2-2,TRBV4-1,CASSQGGGSNTGELFF
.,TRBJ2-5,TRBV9,CASSPSSRGGETQYF
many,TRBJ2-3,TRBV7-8,CASSLEGWTSGTDTQYF
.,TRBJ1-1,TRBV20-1,CSARDLATGPVTEAFF
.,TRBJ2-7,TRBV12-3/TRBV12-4,CASRGAGGHYEQYF
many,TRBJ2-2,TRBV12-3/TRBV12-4,CASSSRLAGNTGELFF
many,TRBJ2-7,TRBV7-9,CASSGQVYEQYF
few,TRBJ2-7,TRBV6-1,CASTRTGMSSYEQYF
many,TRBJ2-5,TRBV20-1,CSATPQETQYF
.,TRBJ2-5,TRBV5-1,CASSFGRNREYQETQYF
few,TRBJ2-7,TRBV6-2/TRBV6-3,CASSSLAPRIEQYF
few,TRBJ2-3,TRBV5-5,CASSSFTEPTLGGYF
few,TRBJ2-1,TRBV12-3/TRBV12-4,CASSPGGNNEQFF
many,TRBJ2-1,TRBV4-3,CASSQGLAGGVDEQFF
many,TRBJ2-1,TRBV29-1,CSAARAGGLNEQFF
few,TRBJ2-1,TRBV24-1,CATSDAGLAGNYNEQFF
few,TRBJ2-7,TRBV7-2,CASSLLGLAGGEQYF
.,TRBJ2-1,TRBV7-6,CASSPRFGRNEQFF
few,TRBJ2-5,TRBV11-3,CASSSTTTGAQYF
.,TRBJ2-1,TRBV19,CASRTVPGLAGVSHEQFF
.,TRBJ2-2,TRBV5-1,CASSLGVTANTGELFF
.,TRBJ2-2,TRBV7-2,CASSHAGTGELFF
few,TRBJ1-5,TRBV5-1,CASSLDSPNNQPQHF
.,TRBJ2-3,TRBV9,CASSVDPSGGLTDTQYF
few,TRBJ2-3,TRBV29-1,CSPLDGGTDTQYF
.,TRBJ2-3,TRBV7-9,CASSLDRDTDTQYF
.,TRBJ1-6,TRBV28,CASSPPRGGNSPLHF
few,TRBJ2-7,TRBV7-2,CASGAGVTPEQYF
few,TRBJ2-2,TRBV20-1,CSAREGTTGELFF
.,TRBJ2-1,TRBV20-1,CSAREYSGRAVVSYNEQFF
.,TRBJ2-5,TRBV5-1,CASSLRQGYQETQYF
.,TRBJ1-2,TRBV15,CATSRDVANYGYTF
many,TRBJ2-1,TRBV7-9,CASSSGTGIYNEQFF
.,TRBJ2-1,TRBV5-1,CASSLDSAGSYNEQFF